This TCR beta chain was identified in a study of neurological immune-mediated disorders. General study points: A possible signature appeared as one related-CDR3 cluster, in which phylogenetic grouping placed the repertoires of 18 of 34 multiple sclerosis patients.

This clonotype came up a few times. What it binds is not known. A read error may produce the germline difference seen at one junction end. As for the cDNA, it was generated by 5'RACE with 10-nucleotide random UMIs. TCRdb analysed the 5' RACE reads with MiXCR anew, one entry per CDR3 protein. The table has approximately 86,000 distinct CDR3 sequences, 2% to 3% seen once; the top ten hold more than 0.95%. The unsorted libraries were prepared from 2 million PBMCs (stored at -80 C). The source is a woman in her thirties with multiple sclerosis. Material: PBMCs.

The CDR3 DNA sequence: TGTGCCAGCAGCATACCACTAGCGGGAGGGCCGATTTCCTACAATGAGAAGTTCTTC. It specifies CASSIPLAGGPISYNEKFF. The chain links TRBV7-2 to TRBJ2-1; 13 nucleotides match TRBD2. The CDR3 spans 19 residues. Germline V lookup: CDR1 SGHTA, CDR2 FQGNSA. The full variable domain, in which reference TRBV7-2 and TRBJ2-1 provide the parts outside the CDR3, is GAGVSQSPSNKVTEKGKDVELRCDPISGHTALYWYRQSLGQGLEFLIYFQGNSAPDKSGLPSDRFSAERTGGSVSTLTIQRTQQEDSAVYLCASSIPLAGGPISYNEKFFGPGTRLTVL.